This paragraph reports one TCR beta chain. What it recognizes is unknown. Sequencing was performed with immunoSEQ multiplex PCR; in TCRdb, only in-frame clones are kept and a portion is missing. The sample yields approximately 1.5 million clones, 97% to 99% seen once. This record belongs to a study of shared clonotypes between healthy human individuals. Study-wide results and caveats: Generally, estimated richness proved larger in naive subsets than it did in memory subsets.

The germline gives CDR1 LNHDA, CDR2 SQIVND (reference sequence). The CDR3 totals 15 residues. With V trimmed by 2 bases and J by 8 bases, 8 bases remained unmatched. The TCR originated in a young man in good health. The sample taken for sequencing was naive CD4+ T cells sorted from blood. Subset reported: CD45RA+ positively selected. The chain carries TRBV19 and TRBJ2-1; the match to TRBD2 covers 8 bases. The CDR3 sequence: CASSILAGLTDEQFF. DNA of the CDR3: TGTGCCAGTAGTATATTAGCGGGGCTTACCGATGAGCAGTTCTTC.